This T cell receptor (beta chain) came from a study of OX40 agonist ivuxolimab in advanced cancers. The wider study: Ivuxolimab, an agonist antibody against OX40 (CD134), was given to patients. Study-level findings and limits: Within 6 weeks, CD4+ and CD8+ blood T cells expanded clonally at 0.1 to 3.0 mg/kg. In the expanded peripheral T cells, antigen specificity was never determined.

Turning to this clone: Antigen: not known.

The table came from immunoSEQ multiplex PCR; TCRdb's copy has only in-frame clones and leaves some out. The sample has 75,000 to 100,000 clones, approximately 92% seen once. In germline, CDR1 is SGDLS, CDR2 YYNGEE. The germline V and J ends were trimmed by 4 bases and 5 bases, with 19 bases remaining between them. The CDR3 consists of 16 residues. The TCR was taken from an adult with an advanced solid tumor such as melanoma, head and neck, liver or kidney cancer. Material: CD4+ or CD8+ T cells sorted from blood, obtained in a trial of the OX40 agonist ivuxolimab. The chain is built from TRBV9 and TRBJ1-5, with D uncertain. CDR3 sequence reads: CASSPRTRVSHQPQHF. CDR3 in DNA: TGTGCCAGCAGCCCTCGAACCCGGGTCTCTCATCAGCCCCAGCATTTT.